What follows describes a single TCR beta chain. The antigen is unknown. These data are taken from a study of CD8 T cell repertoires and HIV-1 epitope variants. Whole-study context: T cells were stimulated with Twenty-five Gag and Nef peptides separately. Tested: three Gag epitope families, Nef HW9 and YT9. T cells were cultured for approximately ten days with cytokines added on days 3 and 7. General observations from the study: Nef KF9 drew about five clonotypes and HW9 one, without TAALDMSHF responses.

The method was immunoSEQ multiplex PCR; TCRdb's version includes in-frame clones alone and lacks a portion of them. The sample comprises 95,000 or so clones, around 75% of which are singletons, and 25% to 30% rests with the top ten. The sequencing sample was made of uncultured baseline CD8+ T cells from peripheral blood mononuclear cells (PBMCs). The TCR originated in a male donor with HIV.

CDR3 nucleotide sequence: TGTGCCAGCAGCCCGCGTGGGACTAGCGGGGGGGCGTACAGATACAATGAGCAGTTCTTC. Translation gives CASSPRGTSGGAYRYNEQFF. This rearrangement joins TRBV9 to TRBJ2-1; 16 nucleotides match TRBD2. Germline V gene sequence: CDR1 SGDLS, CDR2 YYNGEE. Trimming removed 4 bases from V and 4 bases from J; junction bases left unmatched: 14. There are 20 residues in the CDR3.